The T cell receptor (beta chain) under discussion was sequenced for a study of blood T cell repertoires in COVID-19 (dated by TCRdb to 2020 to 2022). About the investigation overall: Samples covering the acute and convalescent phases of COVID-19 were provided by collaborators in the United States, Italy and Spain. The material from the prospective study consisted of cDNA or gDNA derived from T cells, B-cell-depleted T cells, or PBMCs. Subjects who had been exposed to COVID-19, were actively infected with it, or had recovered from it provided the deeply sampled blood TCRbeta repertoires that made up the dataset. The repertoires were made available in a free public database intended to serve as a resource for research on the immune response to SARS-CoV-2. The samples were drawn from the first 160 participants of the ongoing ImmuneRACE study and from over 950 subjects provided by 6 global collaborators. Nearly every sample came with metadata listing a de-identified subject ID, COVID-19 status, age in years and sex. HLA class I and class II types, where available, came from metadata supplied by the sample provider rather than from assay-based typing. The study at large found these results: How much clinical and demographic metadata was included differed by source and by participant, and the metadata was provided uncurated.

Between the V and J ends, shortened by 0 bases and 1 base respectively, the junction contains 15 bases. Inclusive of the bounding cysteine and phenylalanine, the CDR3 is 17 residues long. Solely the CDR3 DNA is kept, with 51 bases framed from the first base. The germline V gene yields SGDLS for CDR1 and YYNGEE for CDR2. In Seattle, one collaborating source enrolled patients while the infection was active and tracked those patients longitudinally over the course of disease. Whole blood was collected in K2EDTA tubes by collaborating institutions according to the institutions' own protocols. For TCRbeta analysis, collaborators shipped samples as frozen whole blood, isolated PBMCs, or DNA extracted from either of those sample types. The immunoSEQ Assay, a bias-controlled multiplex PCR, was used to amplify TCRbeta CDR3 regions from genomic DNA. The original pipeline was this. Nucleated cell counts per sample were estimated from amplification of reference gene primers within the assay. To quantify the absolute abundance of each unique TCRbeta CDR3 rearrangement, sequence reads were collapsed and filtered. For each sample, productive Simpson clonality was calculated as the square root of Simpson's diversity index over productive rearrangements. This immuneACCESS table, as held by TCRdb, lists in-frame sequences with V and J called but not all clones. Of the missing ones, under half trace to an unresolved V gene in checked studies; the others have no known cause. V and J calls plus clone size are reproduced from that table; the DNA served to infer D and trimming. This sample lists 210,000 or so clones; 83% were detected once. Over 0.95% of the sample belongs to the ten largest clones.

In regard to this clone: Its antigen is currently not known. The input lacks base qualities; no much larger clone sits a single base away.

The chain is made from TRBV9 and TRBJ2-3; possibly the D gene is TRBD2, per 6 matching bases. The sequencing input was peripheral blood. The clonotype originates from a woman in her twenties or thirties with COVID-19, enrolled during active disease. The sequenced DNA: TGTGCCAGCAGCGTAGGGTTGCGGGACGGCGGCACAGATACGCAGTATTTT. Translated, it reads CASSVGLRDGGTDTQYF.